The clone carrying this T cell receptor beta chain was observed once. This entry comes from a study of blood T cell repertoires in COVID-19. The CDR3 spans 15 residues. CDR1 and CDR2 from the germline V gene are LGHDT and YNNKEL (reference sequence). V was trimmed by 1 base and J by 4 bases, leaving 13 bases between them. Libraries were prepared by immunoSEQ multiplex PCR; TCRdb keeps only in-frame clonotypes and omits some of them. This sample has about 160,000 clones, with more than 75% found just once. Sequencing input: peripheral blood. V usage is TRBV3-1 (or the pseudogene TRBV3-2) and J usage is TRBJ1-2, with unresolved D. The clonotype was recovered from a woman aged 45 to 65 with COVID-19, enrolled during active disease. CDR3 in amino acids: CASSQGHLEGYGYTF. The DNA for the CDR3 is TGTGCCAGCAGCCAAGGTCACCTAGAGGGCTATGGCTACACCTTC.